This T cell receptor beta chain originates from a study of lymphopenia after photon versus proton radiotherapy. Assay: immunoSEQ multiplex PCR; the TCRdb copy retains only in-frame clones and omits some. The data contain approximately 65,000 clones, under 95% of them singletons. This CDR3 is built from 17 residues. Looked up from germline, CDR1 is SEHNR and CDR2 is FQNEAQ (reference sequence). Between the trimmed V and J ends, which lost 5 bases and 0 bases, there was a span of 16 bases. This clone was counted a single time. The starting material was peripheral blood, obtained from a patient treated with photon-based radiotherapy. This chain connects TRBV7-9 to TRBJ1-4, with D perhaps TRBD1 (6 bases). This TCR came from a woman aged 65 to 85 with pancreatic cancer. CDR3 in DNA: TGTGCCAGCAGCACAAGACAGGCCGCAGCAACTAATGAAAAACTGTTTTTT. As protein: CASSTRQAAATNEKLFF.